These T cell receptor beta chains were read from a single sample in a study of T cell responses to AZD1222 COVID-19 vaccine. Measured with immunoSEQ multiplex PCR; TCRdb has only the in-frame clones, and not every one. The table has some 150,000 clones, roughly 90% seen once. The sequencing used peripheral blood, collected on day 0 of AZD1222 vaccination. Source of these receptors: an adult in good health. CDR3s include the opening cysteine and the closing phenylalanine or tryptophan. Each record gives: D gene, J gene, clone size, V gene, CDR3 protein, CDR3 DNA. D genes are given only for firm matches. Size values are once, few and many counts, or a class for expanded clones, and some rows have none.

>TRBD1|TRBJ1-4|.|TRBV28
CASRPGTGGEKLFF
TGTGCCAGCAGGCCCGGGACAGGGGGCGAAAAACTGTTTTTT
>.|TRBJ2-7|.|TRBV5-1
CASSPRPGTANYEQYF
TGCGCCAGCAGCCCAAGACCCGGGACGGCAAACTACGAGCAGTACTTC
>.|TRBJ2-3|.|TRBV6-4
CASSDSALSTDTQYF
TGTGCCAGCAGTGACTCGGCCCTAAGCACAGATACGCAGTATTTT
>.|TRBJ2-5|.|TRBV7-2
CASRSVQWETQYF
TGTGCCAGCAGATCAGTACAGTGGGAGACCCAGTACTTC
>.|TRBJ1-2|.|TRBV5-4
CASRSWKGRAVVSYTF
TGTGCCAGCAGGTCCTGGAAGGGCAGGGCCGTGGTGAGCTACACCTTC
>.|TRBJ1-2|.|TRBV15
CATSRDYRSLYGYTF
TGTGCCACCAGCAGAGATTACAGGTCCCTATATGGCTACACCTTC
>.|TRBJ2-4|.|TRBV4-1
CASSQDVGTLGNIQYF
TGCGCCAGCAGCCAAGATGTGGGCACTTTGGGAAACATTCAGTACTTC
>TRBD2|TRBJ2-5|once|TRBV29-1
CSVEGTSGALAQETQYF
TGCAGCGTTGAAGGGACTAGCGGGGCCCTCGCCCAAGAGACCCAGTACTTC
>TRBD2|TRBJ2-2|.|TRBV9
CASRRGLAGDGELFF
TGTGCCAGCAGACGGGGACTAGCGGGGGACGGGGAGCTGTTTTTT
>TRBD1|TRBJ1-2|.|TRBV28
CASSPTPATGTWGYTF
TGTGCCAGCAGTCCCACCCCGGCGACAGGGACGTGGGGCTACACCTTC
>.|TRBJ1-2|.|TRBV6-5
CASSYSRTNGYTF
TGTGCCAGCAGTTACTCGAGGACGAATGGCTACACCTTC
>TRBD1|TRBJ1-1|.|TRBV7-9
CASSSRTGSRGTEAFF
TGTGCCAGCAGCTCCCGGACAGGCTCGAGGGGGACTGAAGCTTTCTTT
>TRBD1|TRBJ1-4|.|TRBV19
CASSMARTGGGEKLFF
TGTGCCAGTAGTATGGCCCGGACAGGTGGAGGTGAAAAACTGTTTTTT
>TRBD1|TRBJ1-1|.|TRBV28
CASNQGTAQGTEAFF
TGTGCCAGCAACCAAGGGACAGCCCAGGGCACTGAAGCTTTCTTT
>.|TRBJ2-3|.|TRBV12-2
CASRLATSGRGTDTQYF
TGTGCAAGTCGCTTAGCAACTAGCGGGAGAGGCACAGATACGCAGTATTTT
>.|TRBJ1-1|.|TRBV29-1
CSVLRGGNTEAFF
TGCAGCGTCCTCAGGGGAGGGAACACTGAAGCTTTCTTT
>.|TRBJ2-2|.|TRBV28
CASSLNTGELFF
TGTGCCAGCAGTTTAAACACCGGGGAGCTGTTTTTT
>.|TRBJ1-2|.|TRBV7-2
CASSLASQAGYGYTF
TGTGCCAGCAGCTTAGCGTCACAGGCCGGCTATGGCTACACCTTC
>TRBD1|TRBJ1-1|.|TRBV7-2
CASSDQGVREAFF
TGTGCCAGCAGCGACCAGGGGGTGAGGGAAGCTTTCTTT
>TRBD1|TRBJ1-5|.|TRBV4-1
CASSQDTGQGSTNQPQHF
TGCGCCAGCAGCCAAGACACGGGACAGGGGTCGACGAATCAGCCCCAGCATTTT
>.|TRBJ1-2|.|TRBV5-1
CASSVNQEGGNYGYTF
TGCGCCAGCAGCGTGAATCAGGAGGGAGGGAACTATGGCTACACCTTC
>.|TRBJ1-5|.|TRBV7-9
CASSLDGVGDQPQHF
TGTGCCAGCAGCTTAGACGGGGTGGGAGATCAGCCCCAGCATTTT
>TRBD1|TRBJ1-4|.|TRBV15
CATSRKWTGEISTNEKLFF
TGTGCCACCAGCAGAAAATGGACAGGGGAGATCTCAACTAATGAAAAACTGTTTTTT
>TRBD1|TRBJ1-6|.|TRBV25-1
CASSEVTGQSTLHF
TGTGCCAGCAGTGAAGTGACAGGGCAATCCACCCTCCACTTT
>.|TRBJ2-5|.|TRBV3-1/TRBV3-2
CASSQAETRPRETQYF
TGTGCCAGCAGCCAAGCGGAGACCAGACCTCGAGAGACCCAGTACTTC
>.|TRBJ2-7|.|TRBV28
CASILQGYPEQYF
TGTGCCAGCATATTACAGGGTTACCCTGAGCAGTACTTC
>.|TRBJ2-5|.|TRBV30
CAWALDQVQETQYF
TGTGCCTGGGCCCTTGACCAAGTCCAAGAGACCCAGTACTTC
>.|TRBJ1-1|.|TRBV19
CASTLRGIAEAFF
TGTGCCAGTACCCTCCGGGGGATCGCTGAAGCTTTCTTT
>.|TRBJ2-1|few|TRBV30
CAWSPLGQDNYNEQFF
TGTGCCTGGAGCCCTCTAGGGCAGGATAACTACAATGAGCAGTTCTTC
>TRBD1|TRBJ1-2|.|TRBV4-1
CASSQTRGVKYGYTF
TGCGCCAGCAGCCAAACCAGGGGGGTAAAATATGGCTACACCTTC
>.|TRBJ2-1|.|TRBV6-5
CASSYSVRNEQFF
TGTGCCAGCAGTTATAGTGTCAGGAATGAGCAGTTCTTC
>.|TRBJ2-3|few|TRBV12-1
CASSWDSTRTDTQYF
TGTGCCAGCAGCTGGGACAGCACCCGCACAGATACGCAGTATTTT
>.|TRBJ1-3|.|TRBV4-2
CASSQESRVDGNTIYF
TGTGCCAGCAGCCAAGAAAGCAGGGTGGATGGAAACACCATATATTTT
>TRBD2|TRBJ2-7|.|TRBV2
CASSERVLAGGDYEQYF
TGTGCCAGCAGTGAACGAGTACTAGCGGGGGGGGACTACGAGCAGTACTTC
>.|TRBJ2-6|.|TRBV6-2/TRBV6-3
CASSYPAASGANVLTF
TGTGCCAGCAGTTACCCGGCGGCGTCTGGGGCCAACGTCCTGACTTTC
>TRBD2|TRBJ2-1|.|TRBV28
CASSLWGLAGGTYNEQFF
TGTGCCAGCAGTTTATGGGGACTAGCGGGAGGTACTTACAATGAGCAGTTCTTC
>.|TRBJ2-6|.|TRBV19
CASSIVGEVWASGANVLTF
TGTGCCAGTAGTATAGTTGGGGAAGTCTGGGCCTCTGGGGCCAACGTCCTGACTTTC
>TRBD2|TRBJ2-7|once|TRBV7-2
CASSFVGTSRYEQYF
TGTGCCAGCAGCTTTGTCGGGACTAGTAGGTACGAGCAGTACTTC
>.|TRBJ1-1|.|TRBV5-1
CASSSGLGSLMNTEAFF
TGCGCCAGCAGCTCGGGTTTAGGGAGCCTCATGAACACTGAAGCTTTCTTT
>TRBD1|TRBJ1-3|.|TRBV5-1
CASSWDRAGNTIYF
TGCGCCAGCAGCTGGGACAGGGCTGGAAACACCATATATTTT
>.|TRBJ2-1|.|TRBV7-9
CASSGGYLAEGVSYNEQFF
TGTGCCAGCAGCGGTGGGTATCTAGCGGAGGGGGTCTCCTACAATGAGCAGTTCTTC
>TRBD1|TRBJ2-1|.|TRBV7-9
CASSPPPGQGYNEQFF
TGTGCCAGCAGCCCACCGCCGGGACAGGGTTACAATGAGCAGTTCTTC
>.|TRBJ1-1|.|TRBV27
CASSLGGGNTEAFF
TGTGCCAGCAGTTTAGGGGGGGGAAACACTGAAGCTTTCTTT
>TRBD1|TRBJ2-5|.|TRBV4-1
CASSTRTGGETQYF
TGCGCCAGCAGCACCCGGACAGGGGGGGAGACCCAGTACTTC
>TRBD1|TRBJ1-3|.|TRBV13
CASSLRDRGHFSGNTIYF
TGTGCCAGCAGCCTCCGGGACAGGGGCCACTTCTCTGGAAACACCATATATTTT